These 3 T cell receptor beta chains share one sample of origin, sequenced in a study of early T cells in non-severe SARS-CoV-2 infection. From the 5' RACE reads, TCRdb called clonotypes with MiXCR, one entry per CDR3 protein. Of roughly 62,000 distinct CDR3 sequences listed, 6% to 8.5% are singletons. Input material: whole blood. These receptors all come from an adult who was a healthcare worker with PCR-confirmed SARS-CoV-2 infection or an uninfected control (not recorded which).

This clonotype has just a few counts. This sequence joins TRBV6-2 or TRBV6-3 and TRBJ2-5, with D perhaps assigned TRBD1 or TRBD2 (5 bases each). V was trimmed by 0 bases and J by 6 bases, leaving 11 bases between them. CDR3 length: 14 amino acids. Germline CDR1 reads MNHEY; CDR2 reads SVGEGT. The CDR3 DNA sequence: TGTGCCAGCAGTTACTCGAGCCCGGGACAGACCCAGTACTTC. Encoded protein: CASSYSSPGQTQYF.

This clonotype came up a few times. The chain carries TRBV5-6 and TRBJ1-1; TRBD1 is a possible D gene (6 bases). This CDR3 spans 13 amino acids. Germline assignment: CDR1 SGHDT and CDR2 YYEEEE. Trimming removed 5 bases from V and 1 base from J, with 9 bases in between. Here the CDR3 DNA reads TGTGCCAGCAGAAGGGGACAGAACACTGAAGCTTTCTTT. Its protein product is CASRRGQNTEAFF.

This clonotype was counted at least ten times. CDR3 amino acids: CASREGTNTEAFF. In nucleotides, the CDR3 is TGTGCCAGCAGGGAAGGAACGAACACTGAAGCTTTCTTT. This chain connects TRBV6-5 to TRBJ1-1; D gene uncertain. The CDR3 consists of 13 residues. The V gene lost 6 bases and the J gene lost 1 base, with 9 bases spanning the gap. Germline V lookup: CDR1 MNHEY, CDR2 SVGAGI.